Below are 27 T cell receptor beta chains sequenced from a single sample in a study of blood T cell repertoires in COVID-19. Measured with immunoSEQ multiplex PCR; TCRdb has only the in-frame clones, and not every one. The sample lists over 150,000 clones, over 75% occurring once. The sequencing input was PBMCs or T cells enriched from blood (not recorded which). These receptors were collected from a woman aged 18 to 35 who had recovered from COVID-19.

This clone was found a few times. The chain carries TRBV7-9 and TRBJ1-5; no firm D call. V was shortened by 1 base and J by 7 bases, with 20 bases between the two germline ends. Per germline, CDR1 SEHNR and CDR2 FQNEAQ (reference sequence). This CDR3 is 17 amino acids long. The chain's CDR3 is CASSLVEGFEVRQPQHF. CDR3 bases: TGTGCCAGCAGCTTAGTGGAGGGTTTCGAGGTTCGACAGCCCCAGCATTTT.

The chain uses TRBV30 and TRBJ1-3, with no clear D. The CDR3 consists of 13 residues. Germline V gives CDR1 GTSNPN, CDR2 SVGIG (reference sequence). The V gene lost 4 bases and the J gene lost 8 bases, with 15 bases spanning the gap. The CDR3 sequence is CAWTPSPVDTIYF. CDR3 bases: TGTGCCTGGACCCCCTCCCCAGTGGACACCATATATTTT.

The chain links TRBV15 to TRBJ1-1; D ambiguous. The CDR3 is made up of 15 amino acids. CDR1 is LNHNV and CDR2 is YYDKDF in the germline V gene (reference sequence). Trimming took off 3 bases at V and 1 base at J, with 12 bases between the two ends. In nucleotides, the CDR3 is TGTGCCACCAGCAGGTCGGATCGAGGGAACACTGAAGCTTTCTTT. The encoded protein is CATSRSDRGNTEAFF.

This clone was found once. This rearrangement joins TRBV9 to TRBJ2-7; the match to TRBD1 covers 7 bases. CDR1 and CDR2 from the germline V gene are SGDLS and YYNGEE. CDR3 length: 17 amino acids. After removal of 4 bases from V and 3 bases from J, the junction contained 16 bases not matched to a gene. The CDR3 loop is CASSPTWGTDHFYEQYF. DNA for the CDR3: TGTGCCAGCAGCCCAACCTGGGGGACAGACCATTTCTACGAGCAGTACTTC. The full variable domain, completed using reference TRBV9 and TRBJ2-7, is DSGVTQTPKHLITATGQRVTLRCSPRSGDLSVYWYQQSLDQGLQFLIQYYNGEERAKGNILERFSAQQFPDLHSELNLSSLELGDSALYFCASSPTWGTDHFYEQYFGPGTRLTVT.

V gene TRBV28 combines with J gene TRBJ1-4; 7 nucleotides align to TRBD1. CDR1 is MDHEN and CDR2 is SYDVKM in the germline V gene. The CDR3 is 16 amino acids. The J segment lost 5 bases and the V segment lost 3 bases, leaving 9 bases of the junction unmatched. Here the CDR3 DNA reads TGTGCCAGCAGTTTCTCTTTTGACAGGGCCAATGAAAAACTGTTTTTT. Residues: CASSFSFDRANEKLFF. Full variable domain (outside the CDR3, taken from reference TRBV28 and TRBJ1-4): DVKVTQSSRYLVKRTGEKVFLECVQDMDHENMFWYRQDPGLGLRLIYFSYDVKMKEKGDIPEGYSVSREKKERFSLILESASTNQTSMYLCASSFSFDRANEKLFFGSGTQLSVL.

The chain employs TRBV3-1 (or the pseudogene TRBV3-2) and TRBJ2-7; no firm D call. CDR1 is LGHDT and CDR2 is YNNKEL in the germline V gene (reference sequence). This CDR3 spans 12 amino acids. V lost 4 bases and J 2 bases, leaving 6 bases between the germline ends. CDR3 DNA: TGTGCCAGCAGCCGCGATACCTACGAGCAGTACTTC. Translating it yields CASSRDTYEQYF.

The chain's CDR3 is CASSLDRQGTTAFF. DNA of the CDR3: TGTGCCAGCAGCCTTGATCGACAGGGGACGACGGCTTTCTTT. This chain links TRBV27 with TRBJ1-1, with 8 bases fitting TRBD1. Germline lookup yields CDR1 MNHEY and CDR2 SMNVEV (reference sequence). The CDR3 contains 14 residues. The V gene end was trimmed by 6 bases and the J gene end by 11 bases; junction bases not matched to a gene: 14.

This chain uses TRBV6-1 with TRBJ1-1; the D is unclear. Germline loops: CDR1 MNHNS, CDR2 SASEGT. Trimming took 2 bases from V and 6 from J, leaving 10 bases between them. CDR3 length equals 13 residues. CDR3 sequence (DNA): TGTGCCAGCAGTGAAAAAAGGAGCTCTGAAGCTTTCTTT. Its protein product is CASSEKRSSEAFF.

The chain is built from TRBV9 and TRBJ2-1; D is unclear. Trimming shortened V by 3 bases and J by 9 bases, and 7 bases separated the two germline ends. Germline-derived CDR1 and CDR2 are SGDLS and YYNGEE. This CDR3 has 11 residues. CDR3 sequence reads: CASSGPGEQFF. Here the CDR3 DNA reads TGTGCCAGCAGCGGCCCGGGTGAGCAGTTCTTC.

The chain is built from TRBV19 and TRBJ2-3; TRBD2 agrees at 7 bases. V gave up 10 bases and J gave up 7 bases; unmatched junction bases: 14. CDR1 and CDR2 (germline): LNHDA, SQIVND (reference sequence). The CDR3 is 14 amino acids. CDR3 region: CATTPRGGPYTQYF. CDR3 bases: TGTGCCACAACTCCTAGGGGAGGGCCTTATACGCAGTATTTT.

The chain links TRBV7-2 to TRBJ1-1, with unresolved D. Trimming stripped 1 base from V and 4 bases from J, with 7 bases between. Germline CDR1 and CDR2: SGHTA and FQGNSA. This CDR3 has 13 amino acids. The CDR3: CASSLGRATEAFF. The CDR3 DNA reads TGTGCCAGCAGCTTAGGGAGGGCCACTGAAGCTTTCTTT.

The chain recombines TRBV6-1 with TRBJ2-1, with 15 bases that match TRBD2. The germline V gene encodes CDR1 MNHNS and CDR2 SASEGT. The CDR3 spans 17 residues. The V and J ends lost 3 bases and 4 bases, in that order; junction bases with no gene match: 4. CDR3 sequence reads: CASSDRGLAGGYNEQFF. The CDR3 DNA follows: TGTGCCAGCAGTGATCGGGGACTAGCGGGAGGATACAATGAGCAGTTCTTC.

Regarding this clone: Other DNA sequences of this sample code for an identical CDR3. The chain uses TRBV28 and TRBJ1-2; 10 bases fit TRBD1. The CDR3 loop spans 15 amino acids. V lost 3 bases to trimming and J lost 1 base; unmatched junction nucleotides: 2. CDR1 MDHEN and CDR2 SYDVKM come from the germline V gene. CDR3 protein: CASSFGDRGNYGYTF. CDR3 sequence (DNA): TGTGCCAGCAGTTTTGGGGACAGGGGTAACTATGGCTACACCTTC.

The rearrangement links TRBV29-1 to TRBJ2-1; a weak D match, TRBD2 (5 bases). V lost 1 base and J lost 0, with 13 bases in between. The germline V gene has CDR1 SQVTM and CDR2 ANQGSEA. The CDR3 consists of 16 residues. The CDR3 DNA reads TGCAGCGTTGAAGGAGCTGGGGAGAGCTCCTACAATGAGCAGTTCTTC. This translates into CSVEGAGESSYNEQFF.

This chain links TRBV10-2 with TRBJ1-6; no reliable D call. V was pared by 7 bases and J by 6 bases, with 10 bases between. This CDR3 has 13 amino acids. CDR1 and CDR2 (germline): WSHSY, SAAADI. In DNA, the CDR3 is TGCGCCAGCAACGACCAGGTTAATTCACCCCTCCACTTT. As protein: CASNDQVNSPLHF.

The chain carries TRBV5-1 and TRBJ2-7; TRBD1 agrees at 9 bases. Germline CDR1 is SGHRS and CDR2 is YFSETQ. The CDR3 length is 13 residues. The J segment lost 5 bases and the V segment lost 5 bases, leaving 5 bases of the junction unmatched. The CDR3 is CASSRDRAHEQYF. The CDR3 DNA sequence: TGCGCCAGCAGTAGGGACAGGGCCCACGAGCAGTACTTC.

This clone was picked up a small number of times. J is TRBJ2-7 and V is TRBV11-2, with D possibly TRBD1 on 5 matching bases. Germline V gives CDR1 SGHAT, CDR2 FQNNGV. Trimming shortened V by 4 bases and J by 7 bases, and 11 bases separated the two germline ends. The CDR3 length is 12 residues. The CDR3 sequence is CASSSQGGEQYF. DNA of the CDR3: TGTGCCAGCAGCTCGCAGGGTGGTGAGCAGTACTTC.

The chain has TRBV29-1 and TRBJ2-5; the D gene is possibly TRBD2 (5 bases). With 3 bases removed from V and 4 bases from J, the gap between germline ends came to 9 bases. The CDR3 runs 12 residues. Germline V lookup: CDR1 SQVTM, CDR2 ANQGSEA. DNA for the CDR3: TGCAGCGTTGAGGTAGCGCGAGAGACCCAGTACTTC. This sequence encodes CSVEVARETQYF.

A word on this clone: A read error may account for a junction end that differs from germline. This CDR3 is CASSVAGDFKPYF. CDR3 sequence (DNA): TGTGCCAGCAGTGTAGCGGGGGACTTCAAGCCGTACTTC. The rearrangement links TRBV12-3 or TRBV12-4 to TRBJ2-7; 9 bases line up with TRBD2. The CDR3 contains 13 residues.

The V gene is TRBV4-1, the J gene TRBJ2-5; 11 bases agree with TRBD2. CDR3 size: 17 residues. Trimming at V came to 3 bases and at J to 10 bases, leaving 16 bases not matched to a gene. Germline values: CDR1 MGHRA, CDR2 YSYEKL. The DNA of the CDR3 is TGCGCCAGCAGCCAGGAGGCCGTCGTAGCGGGAGGGCGGGTCCAGTACTTC. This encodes CASSQEAVVAGGRVQYF.

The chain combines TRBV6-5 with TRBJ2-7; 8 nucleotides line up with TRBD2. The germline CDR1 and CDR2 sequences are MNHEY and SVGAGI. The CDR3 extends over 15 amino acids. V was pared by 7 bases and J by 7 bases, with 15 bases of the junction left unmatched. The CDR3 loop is CASNYIGGAAQEQYF. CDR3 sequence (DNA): TGTGCCAGCAATTATATCGGGGGGGCCGCTCAGGAGCAGTACTTC.

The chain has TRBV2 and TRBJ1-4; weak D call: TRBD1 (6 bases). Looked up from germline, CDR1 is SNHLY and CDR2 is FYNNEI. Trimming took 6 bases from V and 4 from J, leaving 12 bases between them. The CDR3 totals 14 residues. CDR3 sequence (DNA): TGTGCCAGCAGCGGTGGACAGTTTAATGAAAAACTGTTTTTT. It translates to CASSGGQFNEKLFF.

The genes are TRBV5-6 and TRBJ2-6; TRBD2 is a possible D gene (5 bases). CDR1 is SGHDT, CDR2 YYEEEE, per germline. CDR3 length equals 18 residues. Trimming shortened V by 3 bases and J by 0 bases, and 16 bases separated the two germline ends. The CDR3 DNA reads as TGTGCCAGCAGCTCACTAGTCAGCCAAGTCTCTGGGGCCAACGTCCTGACTTTC. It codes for CASSSLVSQVSGANVLTF. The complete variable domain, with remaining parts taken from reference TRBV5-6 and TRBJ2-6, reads DAGVTQSPTHLIKTRGQQVTLRCSPKSGHDTVSWYQQALGQGPQFIFQYYEEEERQRGNFPDRFSGHQFPNYSSELNVNALLLGDSALYLCASSSLVSQVSGANVLTFGAGSRLTVL.

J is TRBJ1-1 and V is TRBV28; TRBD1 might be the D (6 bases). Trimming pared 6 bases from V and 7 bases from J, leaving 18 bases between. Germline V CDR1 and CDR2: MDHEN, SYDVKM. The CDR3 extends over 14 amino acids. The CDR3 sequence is CASREGGGVGEAFF. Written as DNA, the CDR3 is TGTGCCAGCAGGGAAGGGGGGGGTGTCGGTGAAGCTTTCTTT.

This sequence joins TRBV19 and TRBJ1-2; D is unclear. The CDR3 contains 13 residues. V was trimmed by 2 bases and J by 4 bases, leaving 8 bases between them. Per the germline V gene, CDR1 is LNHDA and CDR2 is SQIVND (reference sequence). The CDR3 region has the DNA TGTGCCAGTAGTATACCGTTATCCTATGGCTACACCTTC. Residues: CASSIPLSYGYTF.

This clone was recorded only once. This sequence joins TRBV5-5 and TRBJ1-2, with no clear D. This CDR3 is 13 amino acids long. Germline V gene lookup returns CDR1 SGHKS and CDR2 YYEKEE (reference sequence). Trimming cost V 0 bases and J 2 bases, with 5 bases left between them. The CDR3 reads CASSLAGNYGYTF. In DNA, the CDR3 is TGTGCCAGCAGCTTGGCCGGGAACTATGGCTACACCTTC.

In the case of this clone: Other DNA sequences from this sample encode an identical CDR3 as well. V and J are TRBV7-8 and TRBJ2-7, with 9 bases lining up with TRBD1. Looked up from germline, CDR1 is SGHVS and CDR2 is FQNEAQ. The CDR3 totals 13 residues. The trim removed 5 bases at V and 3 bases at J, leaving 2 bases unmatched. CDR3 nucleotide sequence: TGTGCCAGCAGCCTGACAGGGGGCTACGAGCAGTACTTC. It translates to CASSLTGGYEQYF. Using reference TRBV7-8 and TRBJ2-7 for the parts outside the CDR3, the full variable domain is GAGVSQSPRYKVAKRGQDVALRCDPISGHVSLFWYQQALGQGPEFLTYFQNEAQLDKSGLPSDRFFAERPEGSVSTLKIQRTQQEDSAVYLCASSLTGGYEQYFGPGTRLTVT.